These T cell receptor beta chains were read from a single sample in a study of blood T cell repertoires in COVID-19. Measured with immunoSEQ multiplex PCR; TCRdb has only the in-frame clones, and not every one. The repertoire holds fewer than 250,000 clones, 88% seen once, with approximately 0.66% in the top ten. The sequencing input was peripheral blood. The origin of the receptors is a man in his forties or fifties with acute or convalescent COVID-19. The CDR3 runs from the conserved cysteine through the conserved F or W. D genes are given only for firm matches.

V gene	D gene	J gene	CDR3 protein
TRBV18	TRBD1	TRBJ1-2	CASSPGQGWYGYTF
TRBV7-3	TRBD1	TRBJ2-7	CASSPGTGVYEQYF
TRBV5-4	.	TRBJ1-2	CASSLYRDGYTF
TRBV3-1/TRBV3-2	.	TRBJ1-1	CASSQERITEAFF
TRBV18	TRBD1	TRBJ1-6	CASSPGQGHNSPLHF
TRBV29-1	.	TRBJ2-7	CSVEDLATGVNEQYF
TRBV5-1	TRBD2	TRBJ2-1	CASRESGDEQFF
TRBV29-1	TRBD1	TRBJ1-1	CSAAQGGVVRKTEAFF
TRBV4-2	.	TRBJ2-1	CASSPVGLSSGKGSYNEQFF
TRBV11-3	TRBD1	TRBJ2-7	CASSLSKRTGIYEQYF
TRBV4-3	TRBD1	TRBJ1-4	CASSQGQGVGEKLFF
TRBV12-3/TRBV12-4	TRBD1	TRBJ2-7	CASSRDSSYEQYF
TRBV2	.	TRBJ2-3	CASSRESPGTDTQYF
TRBV5-8	TRBD2	TRBJ2-7	CASRPSGAGERYF
TRBV6-5	.	TRBJ2-5	CASSYGRGKGETQYF
TRBV19	.	TRBJ2-3	CASRGRDTQYF
TRBV27	.	TRBJ2-2	CASSYMETGELFF
TRBV7-9	.	TRBJ1-1	CASSMGQNTEAFF
TRBV6-5	.	TRBJ1-3	CASRAGWQPGNTIYF
TRBV29-1	TRBD1	TRBJ1-2	CSVEEVPGQGASYGYTF
TRBV20-1	.	TRBJ1-2	CSARVYYGYTF
TRBV2	.	TRBJ1-1	CASGRQAGTEAFF